Below, one T cell receptor beta chain is given with its context. Its antigen is as yet unknown. TCR alpha and TCR beta cDNA libraries carrying sample barcodes and UMIs were produced by 5'RACE using constant-segment primers. Each CDR3 protein gets one entry after TCRdb re-called the 5' RACE reads with MiXCR. The sample lists approximately 150,000 distinct CDR3 sequences; approximately 21% were seen once. The sample belongs to a study of T-cell memory formation after mild COVID-19. Overall study context: TCR clusters mostly belonged to single donors. The study's findings and limits: CD4/CD8 balance held among clones contracting day 15 to 85, and later expanders leaned CD4+. The main location of contracting CD4+ clones was CM and EM, and that of contracting CD8+ clones was EMRA.

This clonotype originated in an adult woman who had mild COVID-19 (a few samples of this study predate the infection). Cell type and time point are not known. The sample was PBMCs or a T cell subset sorted from them (not recorded which).

The CDR3 is CASLPLVELDNPYEQYF. CDR3 DNA: TGCGCCAGCTTACCCTTAGTAGAGCTTGACAATCCCTACGAGCAGTACTTC. The chain couples TRBV23-1 to TRBJ2-7; no clear D. TRBV23-1 counts as an open reading frame of uncertain function. This CDR3 contains 17 residues. V lost 8 bases to trimming and J lost 2 bases, with 25 bases between them.